Below, 16 T cell receptor beta chains from the same sample are listed, as sequenced in a study of metastatic and nonmetastatic thyroid tumors. TCRdb re-processed the PCR reads through MiXCR. This sample carries 20,000 or so clones, roughly 22% of them seen once, and the ten largest clones take around 8.1%. Prior to thyroid surgery, none of the patients had received any treatment. Sample: adjacent normal tissue. The receptors derive from a female donor with papillary thyroid cancer or a benign thyroid nodule (not recorded which). Some clones in this sample may be carry-over from other donors' samples.

This clone occurred many times. This chain uses TRBV20-1 with TRBJ2-5, with 11 bases lining up with TRBD2. The junction had 2 bases not matched to a gene; V was cut back by 0 bases and J by 5 bases. CDR3 length: 14 amino acids. Germline CDR1 is DFQATT and CDR2 is SNEGSKA (reference sequence). The DNA for the CDR3 is TGCAGTGCTAGAGATCCTAGCGGGGGGGAGACCCAGTACTTC. Translation gives CSARDPSGGETQYF.

This clone came up once. The J gene is TRBJ2-5, the V gene TRBV5-4; D could derive from TRBD1 or TRBD2 (5 bases each). Germline V CDR1 and CDR2: SGHNT, YYREEE (reference sequence). V was pared by 2 bases and J by 0 bases, with 17 bases between. The CDR3 totals 17 residues. CDR3 coding DNA: TGTGCCAGCAGCTTAATCCCGGGACCTACGTACCAAGAGACCCAGTACTTC. Protein product: CASSLIPGPTYQETQYF. Using reference TRBV5-4 and TRBJ2-5 for the parts outside the CDR3, the full variable domain is ETGVTQSPTHLIKTRGQQVTLRCSSQSGHNTVSWYQQALGQGPQFIFQYYREEENGRGNFPPRFSGLQFPNYSSELNVNALELDDSALYLCASSLIPGPTYQETQYFGPGTRLLVL.

This clone is termed medium-sized (0.01 to 0.1%). The J gene is TRBJ2-7, the V gene TRBV30; no firm D call. Germline V gene sequence: CDR1 GTSNPN, CDR2 SVGIG (reference sequence). The CDR3 runs 14 residues. Trimming took off 2 bases at V and 0 bases at J, with 11 bases between the two ends. CDR3 sequence: CAWSPIDNSYEQYF. The DNA for the CDR3 is TGTGCCTGGAGTCCCATTGACAACTCCTACGAGCAGTACTTC.

This clone was counted a few times. The gene calls are TRBV6-4 and TRBJ2-1; the D gene is possibly TRBD1 (5 bases). V lost 4 bases, J lost 2 bases, and 12 bases lay in between. The germline gives CDR1 MRHNA, CDR2 SNTAGT. This CDR3 is 15 amino acids long. The DNA of the CDR3 is TGTGCCAGCAGTGGCTCTGGGGCAGCCTACAATGAGCAGTTCTTC. Amino acids: CASSGSGAAYNEQFF.

J is TRBJ2-3 and V is TRBV9, with D perhaps matching TRBD1 or TRBD2 (6 bases each). The CDR3 runs 15 residues. Trimming pared 3 bases from V and 3 bases from J, leaving 14 bases between. CDR1 SGDLS and CDR2 YYNGEE come from the germline V gene. CDR3 nucleotides: TGTGCCAGCAGCGAGGGGGGAAGAAGTACAGATACGCAGTATTTT. This sequence encodes CASSEGGRSTDTQYF. Looking up the rest from reference TRBV9 and TRBJ2-3 gives the full variable domain: DSGVTQTPKHLITATGQRVTLRCSPRSGDLSVYWYQQSLDQGLQFLIQYYNGEERAKGNILERFSAQQFPDLHSELNLSSLELGDSALYFCASSEGGRSTDTQYFGPGTRLTVL.

This clone was counted between two and nine times. V gene TRBV28 combines with J gene TRBJ1-5; D call uncertain. The CDR3 length is 15 residues. Germline V gene data show CDR1 as MDHEN and CDR2 as SYDVKM. Between the trimmed V and J ends, which lost 6 bases and 1 base, there was a span of 13 bases. DNA for the CDR3: TGTGCCAGCAGCCCATTACTCGGAAGCAATCAGCCCCAGCATTTT. Its protein product is CASSPLLGSNQPQHF. Based on the CDR3 plus reference TRBV28 and TRBJ1-5, the full variable domain is DVKVTQSSRYLVKRTGEKVFLECVQDMDHENMFWYRQDPGLGLRLIYFSYDVKMKEKGDIPEGYSVSREKKERFSLILESASTNQTSMYLCASSPLLGSNQPQHFGDGTRLSIL.

Comments on this clone: At one end, the junction sequence differs from germline, possibly due to a read error. The genes are TRBV27 and TRBJ1-6, with D maybe TRBD1 (5 bases). The CDR3 is 14 amino acids. The germline V gene encodes CDR1 MNHEY and CDR2 SMNVEV (reference sequence). CDR3 sequence reads: CASSLWTSNSPPHF. The DNA of the CDR3 is TGTGCCAGCAGTTTATGGACATCGAATTCACCCCCCCACTTT.

The sample holds a few counts of this clone. The CDR3 DNA follows: TGTGCCAGCAGTATCGACAGCGGAAGTCAGCCCCAGCATTTT. Its translation: CASSIDSGSQPQHF. The chain employs TRBV28 and TRBJ1-5, with D possibly being TRBD1 (5 bases). The germline CDR1 and CDR2 sequences are MDHEN and SYDVKM. The V end was cut by 5 bases, the J end by 6 bases, with 14 bases between. This CDR3 is 14 amino acids long.

Within the sample, this clone is medium-sized. V and J are TRBV10-2 and TRBJ1-1; 11 bases are shared with TRBD1. CDR3 size: 15 residues. CDR1 is WSHSY, CDR2 SAAADI, per germline. Germline trimming cut 8 bases from V and 5 bases from J; bases unmatched to any gene: 10. The CDR3 sequence: CASSKAGTGGTEAFF. The CDR3 DNA sequence: TGCGCCAGCTCAAAAGCCGGGACAGGGGGGACTGAAGCTTTCTTT.

Remarks on this clone: Other DNA sequences in this specimen translate into the identical CDR3. The rearrangement uses TRBV28 and TRBJ2-2, with 7 bases aligning to TRBD2. Germline assignment: CDR1 MDHEN and CDR2 SYDVKM. This CDR3 has 16 residues. Trimming cost V 3 bases and J 2 bases; bases outside gene matches: 6. This CDR3 reads CASSFREVTNTGELFF. In DNA form, the CDR3 reads TGTGCCAGCAGTTTTCGGGAGGTGACTAACACCGGGGAGCTGTTTTTT.

By share of the sample, this clone is medium-sized. This chain uses TRBV28 with TRBJ1-5; tentatively, D is TRBD1 (6 bases). Per germline, CDR1 MDHEN and CDR2 SYDVKM. The CDR3 spans 15 residues. The V gene lost 5 bases and the J gene lost 5 bases, with 16 bases spanning the gap. The CDR3 region has the DNA TGTGCCAGCAGTGACACAGGACAGAACTATCAGCCCCAGCATTTT. This codes for CASSDTGQNYQPQHF.

This clone turned up a few times. The chain links TRBV6-2 or TRBV6-3 to TRBJ2-1, with a weak D call TRBD1 (5 bases). The ends were cut back, 3 bases at V and 10 bases at J, with 10 bases in the middle. Germline V gives CDR1 MNHEY, CDR2 SVGEGT. The CDR3 contains 12 residues. The CDR3 sequence: CASSYGATEQFF. In DNA, the CDR3 is TGTGCCAGCAGTTATGGGGCCACCGAGCAGTTCTTC.

The chain uses TRBV2 and TRBJ1-1; TRBD1 aligns across 9 bases. Germline CDR1 and CDR2: SNHLY and FYNNEI. This CDR3 is 12 amino acids long. With 7 bases clipped from V and 12 bases from J, the junction kept 9 bases outside the gene matches. The CDR3 coding sequence is TGTGCCAGCACGGGGGACAGGGTTAAACCTTTCTTT. Its translation: CASTGDRVKPFF.

CDR3 residues: CASSLFTGLNTEAFF. CDR3 DNA sequence: TGCGCCAGCAGCTTGTTTACGGGACTGAACACTGAAGCTTTCTTT. This chain uses TRBV5-1 with TRBJ1-1; tentative D call: TRBD1 (5 bases). There are 15 residues in the CDR3. The ends were cut back, 1 base at V and 0 bases at J, with 10 bases in the middle. From germline, CDR1 is SGHRS and CDR2 YFSETQ.

The gene calls are TRBV10-3 and TRBJ2-3; 11 bases are shared with TRBD1. Germline V gene sequence: CDR1 ENHRY, CDR2 SYGVKD. The CDR3 length is 15 residues. V lost 6 bases to trimming and J lost 1 base; unmatched junction nucleotides: 3. The CDR3 coding sequence is TGTGCCATCAGGGAGGGACAGGGGGGCACAGATACGCAGTATTTT. The encoded protein is CAIREGQGGTDTQYF.

V usage is TRBV19 and J usage is TRBJ2-6; no clear D. There are 12 residues in the CDR3. Germline-derived CDR1 and CDR2 are LNHDA and SQIVND (reference sequence). V shed 6 bases and J shed 3 bases, with 3 bases lying between them. CDR3 sequence reads: CASRGGANVLTF. CDR3 DNA sequence: TGTGCCAGTAGAGGTGGGGCCAACGTCCTGACTTTC.